The 3 T cell receptor beta chains in this list originate from one sample, sequenced in a study of blood T cell repertoires in COVID-19. Profiled with immunoSEQ multiplex PCR; TCRdb holds only in-frame clones, not every one. This table has about 250,000 clones, 85% to 90% appearing once. Sequencing was carried out using PBMCs or T cells enriched from blood (not recorded which). The source of these receptors is a man aged 40-49 years who had recovered from COVID-19.

Remarks on this clone: Other nucleotide sequences in the sample specify the same CDR3. The CDR3 region has the DNA TGCGCCAGCAGCTTGGAACAGGGCAGCGATACGCAGTATTTT. Translating it yields CASSLEQGSDTQYF. The chain employs TRBV5-1 and TRBJ2-3; TRBD1 might be the D (6 bases). The CDR3 length is 14 residues. Trimming removed 0 bases from V and 6 bases from J, with 11 bases in between. Looked up from germline, CDR1 is SGHRS and CDR2 is YFSETQ. The full variable domain, completed using reference TRBV5-1 and TRBJ2-3, is KAGVTQTPRYLIKTRGQQVTLSCSPISGHRSVSWYQQTPGQGLQFLFEYFSETQRNKGNFPGRFSGRQFSNSRSEMNVSTLELGDSALYLCASSLEQGSDTQYFGPGTRLTVL.

This clone was counted between two and nine times. CDR3 residues: CASSHTGRGIYGYTF. CDR3 nucleotide sequence: TGTGCCAGCAGCCACACAGGGCGAGGGATTTATGGCTACACCTTC. V usage is TRBV14 and J usage is TRBJ1-2; tentatively, D is TRBD1 (6 bases). This CDR3 is 15 amino acids long. The V end was cut by 3 bases, the J end by 5 bases, with 16 bases between. Germline loops: CDR1 SGHDN, CDR2 FVKESK. The full variable domain, rest sourced from reference TRBV14 and TRBJ1-2, is EAGVTQFPSHSVIEKGQTVTLRCDPISGHDNLYWYRRVMGKEIKFLLHFVKESKQDESGMPNNRFLAERTGGTYSTLKVQPAELEDSGVYFCASSHTGRGIYGYTFGSGTRLTVV.

This clone was counted a few times. The chain couples TRBV5-1 to TRBJ1-4; 7 nucleotides line up with TRBD1. With V trimmed by 0 bases and J by 0 bases, 11 bases remained unmatched. The germline gives CDR1 SGHRS, CDR2 YFSETQ. The CDR3 has 19 amino acids. CDR3 sequence: CASSLGQGVRLATNEKLFF. CDR3 nucleotides: TGCGCCAGCAGCTTGGGACAGGGAGTTCGCTTAGCAACTAATGAAAAACTGTTTTTT.